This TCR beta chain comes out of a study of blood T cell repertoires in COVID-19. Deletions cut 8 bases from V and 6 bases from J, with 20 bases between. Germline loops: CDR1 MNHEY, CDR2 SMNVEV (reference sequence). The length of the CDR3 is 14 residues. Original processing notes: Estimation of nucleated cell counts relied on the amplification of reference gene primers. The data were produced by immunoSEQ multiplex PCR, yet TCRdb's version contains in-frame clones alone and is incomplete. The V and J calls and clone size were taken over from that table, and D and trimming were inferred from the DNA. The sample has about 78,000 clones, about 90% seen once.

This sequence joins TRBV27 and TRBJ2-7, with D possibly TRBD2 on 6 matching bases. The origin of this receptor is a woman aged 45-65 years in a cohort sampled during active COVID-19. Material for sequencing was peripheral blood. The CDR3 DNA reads TGTGCCAGCGCTAACGGGGGACCCTATGGCGAGCAGTACTTC. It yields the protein CASANGGPYGEQYF.